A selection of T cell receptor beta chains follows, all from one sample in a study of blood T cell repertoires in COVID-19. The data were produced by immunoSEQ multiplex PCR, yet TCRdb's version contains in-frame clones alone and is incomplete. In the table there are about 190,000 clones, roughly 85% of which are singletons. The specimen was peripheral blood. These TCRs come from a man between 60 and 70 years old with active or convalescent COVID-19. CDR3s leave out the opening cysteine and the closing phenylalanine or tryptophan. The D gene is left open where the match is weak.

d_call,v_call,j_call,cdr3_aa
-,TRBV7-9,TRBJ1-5,ASSLLGGDQPQH
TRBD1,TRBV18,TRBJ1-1,ASSPGTGGRGRTEAF
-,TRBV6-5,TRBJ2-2,ASSFQGTTVTGELF
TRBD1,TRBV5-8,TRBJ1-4,ASSLGTGATNEKLF
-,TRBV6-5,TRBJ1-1,ASASSRGGDTEAF
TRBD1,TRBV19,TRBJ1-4,ASSPNGQGMEKLF
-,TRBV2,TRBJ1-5,ASSVSLNQPQH
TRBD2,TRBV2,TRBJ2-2,ASRGGWGDTGELF
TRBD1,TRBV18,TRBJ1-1,ASSPGGTALNTEAF
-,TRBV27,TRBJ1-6,ASSLKAGWSPLH
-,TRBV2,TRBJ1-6,ASSLSTNSPLH
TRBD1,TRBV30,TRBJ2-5,AWRHRDRIQETQY
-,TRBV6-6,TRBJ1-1,ASSYDQGSTEAF
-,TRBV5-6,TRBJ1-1,ASSRLGLDTEAF
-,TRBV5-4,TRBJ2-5,ASSSYGTRSYDPQY
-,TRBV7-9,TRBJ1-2,ASSEWTVPNYGYT
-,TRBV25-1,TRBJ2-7,ASSEVSSGQGGYEQY
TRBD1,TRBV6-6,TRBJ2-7,ASSSLDRGSKQY
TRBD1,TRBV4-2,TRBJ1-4,ASSQDRLSGQAPEKLF
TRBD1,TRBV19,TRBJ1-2,ASSRRQGGNYGYT
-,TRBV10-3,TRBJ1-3,AISESKGDPGNTIY
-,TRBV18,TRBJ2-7,ASSPGKGPYEQY
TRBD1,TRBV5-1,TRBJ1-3,ASSHGDRVENTIY
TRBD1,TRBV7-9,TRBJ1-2,ASSSTTGDGYT
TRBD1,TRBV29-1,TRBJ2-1,SVRRQGIDEQF
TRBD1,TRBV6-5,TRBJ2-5,ASSPATGMETQY
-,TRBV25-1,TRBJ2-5,ASTRGSNQETQY
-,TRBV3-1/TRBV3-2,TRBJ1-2,ASSQDPPGFYGYT
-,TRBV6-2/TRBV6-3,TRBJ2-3,ASSPLEGDTQY
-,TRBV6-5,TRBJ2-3,ASRRSLQTDTQY
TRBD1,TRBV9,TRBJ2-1,ASSTQGASHYNEQF
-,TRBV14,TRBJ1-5,ASSQWAGQPQH
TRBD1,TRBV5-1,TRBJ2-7,ASSLTGGFTPGNYEQY
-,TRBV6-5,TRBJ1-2,ASSYGPGGYT
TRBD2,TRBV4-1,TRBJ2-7,ASALGEGTYEQY
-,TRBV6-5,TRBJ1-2,ATNSRGYT
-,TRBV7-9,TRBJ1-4,ASSSGRTRVDEKLF
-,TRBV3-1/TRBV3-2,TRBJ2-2,ASSLRGTNGELF
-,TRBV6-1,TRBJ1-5,ASSDAMGGAPNQPQH